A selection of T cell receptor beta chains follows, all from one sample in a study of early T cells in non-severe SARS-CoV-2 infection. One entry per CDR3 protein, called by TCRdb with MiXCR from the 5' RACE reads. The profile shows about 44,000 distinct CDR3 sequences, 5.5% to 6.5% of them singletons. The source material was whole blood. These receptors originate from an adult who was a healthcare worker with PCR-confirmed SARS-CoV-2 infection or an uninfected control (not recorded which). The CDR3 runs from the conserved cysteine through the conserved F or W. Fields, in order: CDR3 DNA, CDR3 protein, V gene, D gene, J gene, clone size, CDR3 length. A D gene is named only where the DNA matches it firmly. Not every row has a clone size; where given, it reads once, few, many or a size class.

DNA: TGCAGCGGGGGGTTAAATAATGAGCAGTTCTTC
CDR3: CSGGLNNEQFF
V: TRBV20-1
D: TRBD2
J: TRBJ2-1
size: many
length: 11

DNA: TGTGCCAGCAGTGGGACGGCGAACACTGAAGCTTTCTTT
CDR3: CASSGTANTEAFF
V: TRBV6-1
D: .
J: TRBJ1-1
size: many
length: 13

DNA: TGTGCCAGCAGCCCCATGGGAGGGGACACTTCCTACGAGCAGTACTTC
CDR3: CASSPMGGDTSYEQYF
V: TRBV5-4
D: .
J: TRBJ2-7
size: many
length: 16

DNA: TGTGCCGGACGTTTCGGGGGTCACGCTGAAGCTTTCTTT
CDR3: CAGRFGGHAEAFF
V: TRBV7-2
D: .
J: TRBJ1-1
size: many
length: 13

DNA: TGTGCCAGCAGTTTCGGCGGGGGGGCCCTCAATGAGCAGTTCTTC
CDR3: CASSFGGGALNEQFF
V: TRBV12-3/TRBV12-4
D: TRBD2
J: TRBJ2-1
size: many
length: 15

DNA: TGTGCCAGCAGTCCAGGGACAGACACAGCTGGCACAGATACGCAGTATTTT
CDR3: CASSPGTDTAGTDTQYF
V: TRBV6-5
D: TRBD1
J: TRBJ2-3
size: many
length: 17

DNA: TGTGCCAGCAGCTTAGATTTTGGGTATAGCAATTCACCCCTCCACTTT
CDR3: CASSLDFGYSNSPLHF
V: TRBV11-2
D: .
J: TRBJ1-6
size: many
length: 16

DNA: TGTGCCAGCAGTGGTGGCGCGAGCTCCTACAATGAGCAGTTCTTC
CDR3: CASSGGASSYNEQFF
V: TRBV25-1
D: .
J: TRBJ2-1
size: many
length: 15

DNA: TGCAGCGTTGAAGATCATGACGTAAACTATGGCTACACCTTC
CDR3: CSVEDHDVNYGYTF
V: TRBV29-1
D: .
J: TRBJ1-2
size: few
length: 14

DNA: TGTGCCAGCAGCGCCGGAGGGGGGGGCTACAATGAGCAGTTCTTC
CDR3: CASSAGGGGYNEQFF
V: TRBV11-2
D: .
J: TRBJ2-1
size: many
length: 15

DNA: TGTGCCAGCACCTCGACAGGGAGTAACGACGAGCAGTACTTC
CDR3: CASTSTGSNDEQYF
V: TRBV2
D: TRBD1
J: TRBJ2-7
size: few
length: 14

DNA: TGTGCCAGATCCCGGACAGGGACCACAGATACGCAGTATTTT
CDR3: CARSRTGTTDTQYF
V: TRBV2
D: TRBD1
J: TRBJ2-3
size: many
length: 14

DNA: TGTGCCACCCAGGGGGGGGCGATGAACACTGAAGCTTTCTTT
CDR3: CATQGGAMNTEAFF
V: TRBV27
D: TRBD1
J: TRBJ1-1
size: many
length: 14

DNA: TGCAGTGCTAGTACCGGGACAGTGAACACTGAAGCTTTCTTT
CDR3: CSASTGTVNTEAFF
V: TRBV20-1
D: TRBD1
J: TRBJ1-1
size: many
length: 14

DNA: TGTGCCACCAGTGATTCCGGATTTGGGACAGATACGCAGTATTTT
CDR3: CATSDSGFGTDTQYF
V: TRBV24-1
D: .
J: TRBJ2-3
size: .
length: 15

DNA: TGTGCCAGCAGTTTAGACAGGACCTATCAGCCCCAGCATTTT
CDR3: CASSLDRTYQPQHF
V: TRBV28
D: .
J: TRBJ1-5
size: many
length: 14

DNA: TGTGCCAGCGGAGCGTCGGGAAGCCTTGGCTACACCTTC
CDR3: CASGASGSLGYTF
V: TRBV7-9
D: .
J: TRBJ1-2
size: .
length: 13

DNA: TGTGCCAGCAGTTTATCGATAGGGTTTGGCTCCTATAATTCACCCCTCCACTTT
CDR3: CASSLSIGFGSYNSPLHF
V: TRBV28
D: .
J: TRBJ1-6
size: few
length: 18

DNA: TGTGCCAGCAGCCAAGTAGGAAGAGAAACAGATACGCAGTATTTT
CDR3: CASSQVGRETDTQYF
V: TRBV3-1
D: .
J: TRBJ2-3
size: few
length: 15

DNA: TGTGCCAGCGGGGCCCGGGACAGGGGGCATCAGCCCCAGCATTTT
CDR3: CASGARDRGHQPQHF
V: TRBV28
D: TRBD1
J: TRBJ1-5
size: many
length: 15

DNA: TGTGCCAGCAGCAAACCGGGACGGTCGGGGGTAGAGACCCAGTACTTC
CDR3: CASSKPGRSGVETQYF
V: TRBV13
D: .
J: TRBJ2-5
size: many
length: 16

DNA: TGCAGCGTTGGACGGGGGGATACGCAGTATTTT
CDR3: CSVGRGDTQYF
V: TRBV29-1
D: .
J: TRBJ2-3
size: few
length: 11

DNA: TGTGCCAGCAGCCCGGACAGTCTGCAGACCCAGTACTTC
CDR3: CASSPDSLQTQYF
V: TRBV7-6
D: .
J: TRBJ2-5
size: many
length: 13

DNA: TGCAGTGCTAAACAGGGGGCTACGACTAATGAAAAACTGTTTTTT
CDR3: CSAKQGATTNEKLFF
V: TRBV20-1
D: TRBD1
J: TRBJ1-4
size: .
length: 15

DNA: TGCAGTGCTCTCGAACCGACAGGAGGGGACAACGAGCAGTACTTC
CDR3: CSALEPTGGDNEQYF
V: TRBV20-1
D: .
J: TRBJ2-7
size: few
length: 15

DNA: TGTGCCAGCAGAGGAGACAGGGACACCGGGGAGCTGTTTTTT
CDR3: CASRGDRDTGELFF
V: TRBV6-4
D: TRBD1
J: TRBJ2-2
size: many
length: 14

DNA: TGTGCCAGCAGCTTCAAGGGGGCGAGCTCACCCCTCCACTTT
CDR3: CASSFKGASSPLHF
V: TRBV11-2
D: TRBD1
J: TRBJ1-6
size: many
length: 14

DNA: TGCGCCAGCAGTGGGGCCGGGACTAGCGGGTTCACTCTCCACAATGAGCAGTTCTTC
CDR3: CASSGAGTSGFTLHNEQFF
V: TRBV23-1
D: TRBD2
J: TRBJ2-1
size: .
length: 19

DNA: TGTGCCAGCAGCGTAGAAAAGTTCGGGCCCCAGCATTTT
CDR3: CASSVEKFGPQHF
V: TRBV9
D: .
J: TRBJ1-5
size: few
length: 13